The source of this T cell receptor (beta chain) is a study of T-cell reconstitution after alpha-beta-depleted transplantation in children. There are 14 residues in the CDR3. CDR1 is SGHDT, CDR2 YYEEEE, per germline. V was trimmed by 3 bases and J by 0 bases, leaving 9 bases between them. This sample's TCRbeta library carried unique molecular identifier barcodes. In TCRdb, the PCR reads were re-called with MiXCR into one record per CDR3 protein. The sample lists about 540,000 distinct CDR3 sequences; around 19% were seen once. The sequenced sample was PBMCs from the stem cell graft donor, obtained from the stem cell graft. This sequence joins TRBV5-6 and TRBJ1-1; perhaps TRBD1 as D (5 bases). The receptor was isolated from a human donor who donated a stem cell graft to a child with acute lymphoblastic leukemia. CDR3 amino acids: CASSWGDMNTEAFF. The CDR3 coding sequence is TGTGCCAGCAGCTGGGGGGATATGAACACTGAAGCTTTCTTT.